The rows below give T cell receptor beta chains drawn from one sample of a study of blood T cell repertoires in COVID-19. Repertoires were generated with immunoSEQ multiplex PCR, while TCRdb's copy carries only in-frame clones and drops some. The data contain 150,000 to 200,000 clones, roughly 93% of them singletons. Source material: peripheral blood. The source is a woman aged 55-75 years with COVID-19, enrolled during active disease. CDR3s include the opening cysteine and the closing phenylalanine or tryptophan. The order of the fields is J gene, V gene, clone size, D gene, CDR3 protein, CDR3 DNA. D genes are given only for firm matches. Expanded clones get a size class; other rows say once, few or many, or leave the size out.

TRBJ1-3 TRBV12-5 - - CASGSNSGNTIYF TGTGCTAGTGGGTCTAACTCTGGAAACACCATATATTTT
TRBJ1-5 TRBV7-9 - - CASSLGVGEASNQPQHF TGTGCCAGCAGCTTAGGGGTAGGGGAAGCGAGCAATCAGCCCCAGCATTTT
TRBJ1-6 TRBV9 - - CASSVAPEPTGNNSPLHF TGTGCCAGCAGCGTAGCCCCGGAACCGACAGGAAATAATTCACCCCTCCACTTT
TRBJ1-4 TRBV5-5 - TRBD1 CASSRQGDTTNEKLFF TGTGCCAGCAGCAGACAGGGCGATACAACTAATGAAAAACTGTTTTTT
TRBJ1-1 TRBV29-1 once TRBD1 CSVGQGSHTEAFF TGCAGCGTAGGACAGGGATCGCACACTGAAGCTTTCTTT
TRBJ2-5 TRBV15 - TRBD2 CATSRSGFSGGRETQYF TGTGCCACCAGCAGATCCGGTTTCTCGGGGGGGCGAGAGACCCAGTACTTC
TRBJ1-1 TRBV7-8 - - CASNTGGPLMNTEAFF TGTGCCAGCAACACGGGGGGACCTCTCATGAACACTGAAGCTTTCTTT
TRBJ1-5 TRBV4-2 - - CASSQEGHSNQPQHF TGTGCCAGCAGCCAAGAGGGACATAGCAATCAGCCCCAGCATTTT
TRBJ2-7 TRBV28 - - CASSNTYEQYF TGTGCCAGCAGTAATACCTACGAGCAGTACTTC
TRBJ1-2 TRBV3-1/TRBV3-2 - - CASSQGAAGREANYGYTF TGTGCCAGCAGCCAAGGGGCGGCGGGCCGTGAAGCTAACTATGGCTACACCTTC
TRBJ2-7 TRBV29-1 - TRBD2 CSAGTSGGSEQYF TGCAGCGCCGGGACTAGCGGGGGAAGCGAGCAGTACTTC
TRBJ1-4 TRBV29-1 - - CSVARVDEKLFF TGCAGCGTTGCGAGGGTGGATGAAAAACTGTTTTTT
TRBJ1-2 TRBV7-2 - - CASSLAEGPYGYTF TGTGCCAGCAGCTTAGCAGAGGGCCCCTATGGCTACACCTTC
TRBJ1-4 TRBV6-5 - - CASRPTGANNEKLFF TGTGCCAGCAGGCCGACAGGAGCCAATAATGAAAAACTGTTTTTT
TRBJ2-4 TRBV12-3/TRBV12-4 - - CASSLGQANIQYF TGTGCCAGCAGTTTGGGCCAGGCCAACATTCAGTACTTC
TRBJ1-2 TRBV29-1 - - CSVETSRNYGYTF TGCAGCGTTGAAACGAGCCGTAACTATGGCTACACCTTC
TRBJ1-1 TRBV2 - TRBD1 CASLGDSVPGAFF TGTGCCAGCTTAGGGGACAGCGTTCCGGGAGCTTTCTTT
TRBJ2-7 TRBV5-4 - TRBD1 CASSLGGTGVSYEQYF TGTGCCAGCAGCTTGGGAGGGACAGGGGTTTCCTACGAGCAGTACTTC
TRBJ1-1 TRBV3-1/TRBV3-2 - - CASSPWAGKDTEAFF TGTGCCAGCAGCCCTTGGGCGGGAAAGGACACTGAAGCTTTCTTT
TRBJ2-7 TRBV5-6 - - CASSLGRGLYEQYF TGTGCCAGCAGCTTGGGGAGGGGGCTCTACGAGCAGTACTTC
TRBJ1-2 TRBV15 - TRBD1 CATSPRSGTGGYGYTF TGTGCCACCAGCCCACGCTCCGGGACAGGGGGCTATGGCTACACCTTC
TRBJ1-2 TRBV7-2 - - CASTPSGGGYGYTF TGTGCCAGCACCCCTTCGGGGGGCGGCTATGGCTACACCTTC